A selection of T cell receptor beta chains follows, all from one sample in a study of blood T cell repertoires in COVID-19. The method was immunoSEQ multiplex PCR; TCRdb's version includes in-frame clones alone and lacks a portion of them. The sample lists around 160,000 clones, about nine tenths occurring once. The specimen sequenced was peripheral blood. These receptors all come from a man older than 75 with acute or convalescent COVID-19. Both conserved end residues are part of each CDR3. A D gene is named only where the DNA matches it firmly. Rows give clone size only sometimes, using once, few, many, or a class for an expanded clone.

TRBV5-1	15	-	-	TRBJ1-6	CASSPVGTVNSPLHF	TGCGCCAGCAGCCCCGTGGGGACTGTTAATTCACCCCTCCACTTT
TRBV4-1	18	TRBD2	-	TRBJ2-3	CASSQDLGGGSRADTQYF	TGCGCCAGCAGCCAAGATCTTGGGGGGGGGAGTCGAGCAGATACGCAGTATTTT
TRBV9	15	TRBD1	-	TRBJ2-1	CASSTQGSSYNEQFF	TGTGCCAGCAGCACACAGGGGAGCTCCTACAATGAGCAGTTCTTC
TRBV6-5	15	-	-	TRBJ2-2	CASTAEEINTGELFF	TGTGCCAGCACAGCGGAGGAGATAAACACCGGGGAGCTGTTTTTT
TRBV3-1/TRBV3-2	17	TRBD1	once	TRBJ1-3	CASSQAPGTGSGNTIYF	TGTGCCAGCAGCCAGGCACCTGGGACAGGCTCTGGAAACACCATATATTTT
TRBV3-1/TRBV3-2	14	TRBD1	-	TRBJ1-6	CASSPGGLKSPLHF	TGTGCCAGCAGCCCAGGGGGGCTGAAATCACCCCTCCACTTT
TRBV7-2	16	TRBD1	-	TRBJ1-3	CASSPTGVLTGNTIYF	TGTGCCAGCAGCCCAACAGGGGTCCTCACTGGAAACACCATATATTTT
TRBV7-6	16	TRBD1	-	TRBJ1-1	CASSLAQGGWSTEAFF	TGTGCCAGCAGCTTAGCGCAGGGGGGCTGGAGCACTGAAGCTTTCTTT
TRBV5-4	14	-	-	TRBJ2-2	CASSQGLSDGELFF	TGTGCCAGCAGCCAAGGACTTTCCGACGGGGAGCTGTTTTTT
TRBV7-8	17	-	-	TRBJ1-4	CASNREGIPTGGEKLFF	TGTGCCAGCAATCGGGAGGGCATACCAACGGGTGGTGAAAAACTGTTTTTT
TRBV10-3	13	-	-	TRBJ2-2	CAIRGTGFGELFF	TGTGCCATCAGAGGAACAGGGTTCGGGGAGCTGTTTTTT
TRBV3-1/TRBV3-2	16	-	-	TRBJ2-3	CASSQDVAELTDTQYF	TGTGCCAGCAGCCAAGATGTAGCGGAGCTCACAGATACGCAGTATTTT
TRBV28	15	-	-	TRBJ2-2	CASSLEQVYTGELFF	TGTGCCAGCAGCCTGGAACAGGTTTATACCGGGGAGCTGTTTTTT
TRBV6-6	14	TRBD1	few	TRBJ2-3	CASSQDRSTDTQYF	TGTGCCAGCAGCCAGGACAGGAGCACAGATACGCAGTATTTT
TRBV5-1	15	TRBD2	-	TRBJ2-5	CASSPGGASQETQYF	TGCGCCAGCAGCCCGGGAGGAGCCTCTCAAGAGACCCAGTACTTC
TRBV6-5	13	TRBD1	-	TRBJ1-1	CASRVQGSTEAFF	TGTGCCAGCAGGGTACAGGGGAGTACTGAAGCTTTCTTT
TRBV6-5	16	-	-	TRBJ1-2	CASSYSFRKKGVGYTF	TGTGCCAGCAGTTACTCTTTTCGAAAAAAAGGGGTTGGCTACACCTTC
TRBV27	11	-	-	TRBJ2-5	CASRGGETQYF	TGTGCCAGCCGAGGAGGGGAGACCCAGTACTTC
TRBV5-1	13	-	-	TRBJ1-1	CASSMVDTTEAFF	TGCGCCAGCAGCATGGTGGACACTACTGAAGCTTTCTTT
TRBV28	16	TRBD1	-	TRBJ1-2	CASEGASLPRSYGYTF	TGTGCCAGCGAGGGGGCCAGCCTCCCTCGGTCTTATGGCTACACCTTC
TRBV9	13	TRBD1	-	TRBJ1-1	CASSRQGYTEAFF	TGTGCCAGCAGCAGACAGGGGTACACTGAAGCTTTCTTT
TRBV18	15	TRBD2	-	TRBJ2-1	CASSPGTSGRVEQFF	TGTGCCAGCTCACCGGGGACTAGCGGGAGAGTTGAGCAGTTCTTC
TRBV9	17	TRBD2	-	TRBJ2-2	CASSVSTSGSWAGELFF	TGTGCCAGCAGCGTATCGACTAGCGGGAGCTGGGCCGGGGAGCTGTTTTTT
TRBV5-1	13	-	-	TRBJ2-7	CASSLMRFSEQYF	TGCGCCAGCAGCTTGATGCGTTTCTCCGAGCAGTACTTC
TRBV30	14	-	-	TRBJ1-1	CAWSLQQGITEAFF	TGTGCCTGGAGTCTCCAACAGGGAATCACTGAAGCTTTCTTT
TRBV4-1	16	TRBD1	-	TRBJ1-2	CASSQDRNRGYSGYTF	TGCGCCAGCAGCCAAGATCGGAACAGGGGATACAGTGGCTACACCTTC
TRBV3-1/TRBV3-2	14	-	-	TRBJ2-7	CASSQGGQAHEQYF	TGTGCCAGCAGCCAAGGGGGCCAGGCCCACGAGCAGTACTTC
TRBV28	14	-	-	TRBJ2-7	CASSFPGPIYEQYF	TGTGCCAGCAGTTTTCCGGGTCCAATTTACGAGCAGTACTTC
TRBV28	16	TRBD1	-	TRBJ1-3	CASSPGQPMAGNTIYF	TGTGCCAGCAGTCCGGGACAGCCGATGGCTGGAAACACCATATATTTT
TRBV27	15	-	-	TRBJ2-1	CASSLRRGSYNEQFF	TGTGCCAGCAGTTTAAGGCGGGGCTCCTACAATGAGCAGTTCTTC
TRBV28	17	-	-	TRBJ1-5	CASRTLSGGARNQPQHF	TGTGCCAGCAGGACCTTAAGCGGGGGCGCGAGAAATCAGCCCCAGCATTTT
TRBV6-5	15	TRBD1	once	TRBJ1-2	CASSRKGQGNYGYTF	TGTGCCAGCAGCCGAAAGGGACAGGGAAACTATGGCTACACCTTC
TRBV19	12	-	-	TRBJ1-4	CASSRGPEKLFF	TGTGCCAGTAGTAGGGGGCCTGAAAAACTGTTTTTT
TRBV7-9	16	TRBD2	once	TRBJ2-1	CASSSGTVRVYNEQFF	TGTGCCAGCAGCAGCGGGACCGTCCGGGTCTACAATGAGCAGTTCTTC
TRBV28	11	-	once	TRBJ1-1	CAVRGNTEAFF	TGTGCCGTACGGGGGAACACTGAAGCTTTCTTT
TRBV28	16	TRBD2	-	TRBJ2-3	CASSPSGRVDTDTQYF	TGTGCCAGCAGTCCTAGCGGGAGGGTGGACACAGATACGCAGTATTTT
TRBV5-4	14	TRBD1	-	TRBJ1-1	CASSSGQDPTEAFF	TGTGCCAGCAGCTCGGGACAGGACCCCACTGAAGCTTTCTTT
TRBV5-1	15	TRBD2	few	TRBJ2-5	CASKKVSGAQETQYF	TGCGCCAGCAAAAAAGTTAGCGGGGCACAAGAGACCCAGTACTTC
TRBV5-1	14	TRBD2	few	TRBJ2-5	CASSFGGGEETQYF	TGCGCCAGCAGCTTCGGGGGGGGCGAAGAGACCCAGTACTTC
TRBV9	15	-	-	TRBJ2-1	CASSVGRGSYNEQFF	TGTGCCAGCAGCGTAGGACGGGGCTCCTACAATGAGCAGTTCTTC
TRBV6-2/TRBV6-3	19	TRBD2	-	TRBJ2-2	CASSYPRTGRRTNTGELFF	TGTGCCAGCAGTTACCCAAGGACCGGGAGGAGAACAAACACCGGGGAGCTGTTTTTT
TRBV19	15	TRBD2	-	TRBJ2-7	CASSSGSAGGSEQYF	TGTGCCAGTAGTAGCGGATCAGCGGGAGGTAGCGAGCAGTACTTC
TRBV3-1/TRBV3-2	17	TRBD1	-	TRBJ2-2	CASSPTRDRVYTGELFF	TGTGCCAGCAGCCCAACTAGAGACAGGGTTTACACCGGGGAGCTGTTTTTT
TRBV7-2	13	-	-	TRBJ2-7	CASSFSQQNDQYF	TGTGCCAGCAGCTTTTCGCAACAGAACGATCAGTACTTC
TRBV15	17	-	-	TRBJ2-5	CATSRDIGGYQQETQYF	TGTGCCACCAGCAGAGATATCGGAGGCTACCAGCAAGAGACCCAGTACTTC
TRBV3-1/TRBV3-2	15	-	-	TRBJ1-2	CASSQVLRGSGGYTF	TGTGCCAGCAGCCAAGTCTTACGGGGTTCAGGTGGCTACACCTTC
TRBV6-1	16	TRBD1	-	TRBJ2-5	CASSELGGQGAETQYF	TGTGCCAGCAGTGAGCTTGGCGGACAGGGGGCAGAGACCCAGTACTTC
TRBV5-1	14	-	-	TRBJ2-7	CASSLEGGNNEQYF	TGCGCCAGCAGCTTGGAAGGAGGGAACAACGAGCAGTACTTC
TRBV7-7	15	-	-	TRBJ2-3	CASSFSGSSTDTQYF	TGTGCCAGCAGCTTCTCTGGCAGTAGCACAGATACGCAGTATTTT
TRBV9	14	-	-	TRBJ2-7	CASSVATAGYEQYF	TGTGCCAGCAGCGTAGCAACAGCGGGCTACGAGCAGTACTTC
TRBV16	15	TRBD1	-	TRBJ1-2	CASSRMGQGNYGYTF	TGTGCCAGCAGCCGCATGGGACAGGGGAACTATGGCTACACCTTC
TRBV5-1	16	TRBD1	-	TRBJ1-1	CASSRPGTGMNTEAFF	TGCGCCAGCAGTCGTCCCGGGACAGGGATGAACACTGAAGCTTTCTTT
TRBV19	12	-	-	TRBJ1-5	CASSLGEQPQHF	TGTGCCAGTAGCCTCGGGGAGCAGCCCCAGCATTTT
TRBV28	14	TRBD1	-	TRBJ1-5	CASSPGGAYQPQHF	TGTGCCAGCAGTCCAGGGGGCGCCTATCAGCCCCAGCATTTT
TRBV19	13	-	-	TRBJ1-6	CASRDGEGSPLHF	TGTGCCAGTAGGGACGGGGAAGGTTCACCCCTCCACTTT
TRBV5-1	15	TRBD2	-	TRBJ2-3	CASSFGLAGTDTQYF	TGCGCCAGCAGCTTTGGACTAGCGGGCACAGATACGCAGTATTTT
TRBV28	15	TRBD2	once	TRBJ2-7	CASSSPSGAAYEQYF	TGTGCCAGCAGTTCCCCGAGCGGGGCCGCCTACGAGCAGTACTTC
TRBV19	14	-	-	TRBJ2-7	CASSIGGSSYEQYF	TGTGCCAGTAGTATAGGGGGCAGCTCCTACGAGCAGTACTTC
TRBV2	11	-	-	TRBJ1-1	CASMFAREAFF	TGTGCCAGCATGTTTGCCAGGGAAGCTTTCTTT